The 18 T cell receptor beta chains below were found in one sample sequenced in a study of blood T cell repertoires in COVID-19. TCRdb keeps only in-frame clones here, not all; method: immunoSEQ multiplex PCR. This sample carries hundreds of thousands of clones, roughly 84% of them seen once, and the ten largest clones take just under 1%. The sequencing input was peripheral blood. These TCRs come from a middle-aged man with acute or convalescent COVID-19.

This chain connects TRBV18 to TRBJ1-6; 7 bases match TRBD1. V shed 5 bases and J 4 bases; nucleotides not matched to a gene: 11. Germline V gives CDR1 KGHSH, CDR2 LQKENI. The CDR3 has 17 amino acids. The CDR3 is CASSKTGEAIYNSPLHF. In nucleotides, the CDR3 is TGTGCCAGCTCAAAAACAGGGGAAGCTATTTATAATTCACCCCTCCACTTT. The whole variable domain, remainder taken from reference TRBV18 and TRBJ1-6, is NAGVMQNPRHLVRRRGQEARLRCSPMKGHSHVYWYRQLPEEGLKFMVYLQKENIIDESGMPKERFSAEFPKEGPSILRIQQVVRGDSAAYFCASSKTGEAIYNSPLHFGNGTRLTVT.

This sequence joins TRBV7-8 and TRBJ1-4; tentatively, D is TRBD1 (6 bases). Trimming left V 5 bases short and J 3 bases short, with 13 bases between. Germline V gene lookup returns CDR1 SGHVS and CDR2 FQNEAQ. The CDR3 is 15 residues long. CDR3 region: CASSPIQGANEKLFF. The CDR3 nucleotides are TGTGCCAGCAGCCCGATACAGGGAGCTAATGAAAAACTGTTTTTT.

V usage is TRBV28 and J usage is TRBJ1-3; D is ambiguous. Germline assignment: CDR1 MDHEN and CDR2 SYDVKM. V lost 1 base to trimming and J lost 4 bases, with 5 bases between them. The CDR3 is 13 amino acids. The CDR3 DNA is TGTGCCAGCAGTTTATTACAGGGAAACACCATATATTTT. Translating gives CASSLLQGNTIYF.

The J gene is TRBJ1-2, the V gene TRBV14; D not resolved. Germline V gives CDR1 SGHDN, CDR2 FVKESK. Trimming removed 9 bases at V and 5 bases at J, with 25 bases between. The CDR3 is 16 residues long. CDR3 nucleotides: TGTGCCAGACTGCGTACCTGGCTGGGAAGGAGGTATGGCTACACCTTC. Its protein product is CARLRTWLGRRYGYTF.

V gene TRBV18 combines with J gene TRBJ1-2; 8 bases are shared with TRBD1. The V gene end was trimmed by 6 bases and the J gene end by 4 bases; junction bases not matched to a gene: 10. The CDR3 totals 15 residues. Germline CDR1 KGHSH, CDR2 LQKENI. In DNA form, the CDR3 reads TGTGCCAGCTCTCCAGGGGGCGCAGAGGCCTATGGCTACACCTTC. Translating gives CASSPGGAEAYGYTF.

This clone was seen only once. The CDR3 nucleotides read TGTGCCAGCAGTGAAAGGGGGGGACAGTACTTC. Protein: CASSERGGQYF. V is TRBV6-1 and J is TRBJ2-7, with a weak D call TRBD2 (7 bases). CDR3 length: 11 amino acids. Deletions cut 2 bases from V and 10 bases from J, with 9 bases between. Germline V lookup: CDR1 MNHNS, CDR2 SASEGT.

This sequence joins TRBV4-1 and TRBJ1-2; D remains ambiguous. Germline values: CDR1 MGHRA, CDR2 YSYEKL. CDR3 size: 17 residues. V shed 0 bases and J shed 8 bases, with 22 bases lying between them. The CDR3 loop reads CASSQDPLLLSGGGYTF. CDR3 nucleotides: TGCGCCAGCAGCCAAGATCCCCTTCTTCTGTCGGGCGGGGGCTACACCTTC.

A single count supports this clone. The chain carries TRBV7-9 and TRBJ2-5, with a possible D match to TRBD1 (5 bases). Trimming left V 6 bases short and J 2 bases short, with 10 bases between. The CDR3 covers 13 residues. The V gene's germline CDR1 is SEHNR and CDR2 FQNEAQ (reference sequence). The CDR3 sequence: CASRAKGQETQYF. The CDR3 region has the DNA TGTGCCAGCAGGGCTAAGGGGCAAGAGACCCAGTACTTC.

The chain employs TRBV7-2 and TRBJ2-3; TRBD1 might be the D (6 bases). V was pared by 0 bases and J by 2 bases, with 15 bases between. Germline V gives CDR1 SGHTA, CDR2 FQGNSA. The CDR3 is 17 amino acids. The CDR3 sequence is CASSLAVKGVPTDTQYF. The CDR3, as DNA: TGTGCCAGCAGCTTAGCGGTTAAGGGGGTGCCCACAGATACGCAGTATTTT.

V usage is TRBV7-8 and J usage is TRBJ1-4; 10 nucleotides match TRBD1. This CDR3 region has 15 residues. Germline lookup yields CDR1 SGHVS and CDR2 FQNEAQ. The J segment lost 8 bases and the V segment lost 5 bases, leaving 8 bases of the junction unmatched. CDR3 DNA: TGTGCCAGCAGCCGAAGGAGGACAGGGGGGGAAAAACTGTTTTTT. Protein sequence: CASSRRRTGGEKLFF.

The chain couples TRBV19 to TRBJ1-1, with TRBD1 identical over 7 bases. Per germline, CDR1 LNHDA and CDR2 SQIVND (reference sequence). The CDR3 loop spans 15 amino acids. With V trimmed by 3 bases and J by 4 bases, 8 bases remained unmatched. The CDR3 DNA sequence: TGTGCCAGTAGTATCACGACAGGGCCTGGCACTGAAGCTTTCTTT. This encodes CASSITTGPGTEAFF.

This chain links TRBV3-1 (or the pseudogene TRBV3-2) with TRBJ1-2; TRBD1 aligns across 12 bases. After removal of 3 bases from V and 8 bases from J, the junction contained 7 bases not matched to a gene. In germline, CDR1 is LGHDT, CDR2 YNNKEL (reference sequence). This CDR3 region has 15 residues. CDR3 DNA: TGTGCCAGCAGCCAGGCTAGGGACAGGGGGCGAGGCTACACCTTC. Protein product: CASSQARDRGRGYTF.

This clone was found once. J is TRBJ1-4 and V is TRBV6-6; 7 bases are a match to TRBD1. The germline V gene has CDR1 MNHNY and CDR2 SVGAGI (reference sequence). The CDR3 has 14 residues. V was clipped by 5 bases and J by 4 bases; unmatched bases: 4. CDR3 sequence: CASSLRGHNEKLFF. The DNA for the CDR3 is TGTGCCAGCAGTCTTAGGGGGCATAATGAAAAACTGTTTTTT.

V and J are TRBV29-1 and TRBJ2-5; the D is unclear. Trimming cost V 0 bases and J 7 bases, with 3 bases left between them. From germline, CDR1 is SQVTM and CDR2 ANQGSEA. The CDR3 has 10 amino acids. The CDR3 loop reads CSVEDLTQYF. CDR3 coding DNA: TGCAGCGTTGAAGATCTGACCCAGTACTTC.

As concerns this clone: One end of the junction fails to match germline, which may point to a read error. The chain is built from TRBV20-1 and TRBJ2-5, with 7 bases fitting TRBD2. CDR1 and CDR2 from the germline V gene are DFQATT and SNEGSKA (reference sequence). There are 15 residues in the CDR3. CDR3 sequence (DNA): TGCTGTGCTAGTGGGTCAGGGAGGGCTGGGGAGACCCAGTACTTC. Its translation: CCASGSGRAGETQYF.

The chain combines TRBV5-4 with TRBJ1-2; no firm D call. The CDR3 covers 13 residues. The V end was cut by 0 bases, the J end by 10 bases, with 13 bases between. Germline assignment: CDR1 SGHNT and CDR2 YYREEE (reference sequence). The CDR3 here is CASSLVPPEAYTF. DNA for the CDR3: TGTGCCAGCAGCTTGGTACCACCCGAAGCCTACACCTTC.

This sequence joins TRBV18 and TRBJ1-2, with 12 positions matching TRBD1. The CDR3 runs to 14 residues. Unmatched junction bases numbered 3, after V lost 3 bases and J lost 7 bases. CDR1 and CDR2 from the germline V gene are KGHSH and LQKENI. CDR3 bases: TGTGCCAGCTCACCTTCGGGACAGGGGGCTGGCTACACCTTC. Translation gives CASSPSGQGAGYTF.

The chain links TRBV7-2 to TRBJ2-7; 9 nucleotides line up with TRBD1. Germline lookup yields CDR1 SGHTA and CDR2 FQGNSA. After removal of 1 base from V and 3 bases from J, the junction contained 7 bases not matched to a gene. This CDR3 contains 16 residues. The CDR3: CASSLVGTGSVYEQYF. The CDR3 DNA follows: TGTGCCAGCAGCTTAGTAGGGACAGGGTCCGTCTACGAGCAGTACTTC.